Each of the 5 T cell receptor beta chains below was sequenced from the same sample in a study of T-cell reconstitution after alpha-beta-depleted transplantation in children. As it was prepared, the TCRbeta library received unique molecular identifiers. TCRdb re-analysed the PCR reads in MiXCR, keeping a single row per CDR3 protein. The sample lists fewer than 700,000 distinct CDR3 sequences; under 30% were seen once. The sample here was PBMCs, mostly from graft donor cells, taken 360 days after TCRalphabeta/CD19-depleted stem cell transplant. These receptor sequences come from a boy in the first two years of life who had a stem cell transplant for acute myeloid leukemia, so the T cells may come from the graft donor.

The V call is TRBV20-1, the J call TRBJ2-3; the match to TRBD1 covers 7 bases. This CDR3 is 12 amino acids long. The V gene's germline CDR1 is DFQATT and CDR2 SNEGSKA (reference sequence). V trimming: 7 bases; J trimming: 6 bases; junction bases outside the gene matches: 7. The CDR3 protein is CSGARGRDTQYF. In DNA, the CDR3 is TGCAGTGGAGCTAGGGGGCGGGATACGCAGTATTTT.

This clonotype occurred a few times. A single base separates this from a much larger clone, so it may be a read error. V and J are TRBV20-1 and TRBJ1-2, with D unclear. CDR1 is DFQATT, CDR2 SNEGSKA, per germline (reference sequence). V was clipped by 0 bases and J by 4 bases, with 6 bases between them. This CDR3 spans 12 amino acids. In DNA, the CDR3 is TGCAGTGCTAGAGAGCGGGGCTATGGCTACACCTTC. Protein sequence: CSARERGYGYTF.

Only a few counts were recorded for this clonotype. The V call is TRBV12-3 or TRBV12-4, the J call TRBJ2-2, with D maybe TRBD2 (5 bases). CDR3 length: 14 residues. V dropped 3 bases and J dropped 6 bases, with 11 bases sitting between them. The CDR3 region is CASSFPTRSGELFF. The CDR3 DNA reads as TGTGCCAGCAGTTTCCCCACTAGATCCGGGGAGCTGTTTTTT.

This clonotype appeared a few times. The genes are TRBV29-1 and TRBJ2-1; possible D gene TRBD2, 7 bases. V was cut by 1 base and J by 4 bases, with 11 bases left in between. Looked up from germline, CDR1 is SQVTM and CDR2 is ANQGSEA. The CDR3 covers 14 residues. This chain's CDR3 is CSVEAGGFYNEQFF. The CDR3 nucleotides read TGCAGCGTTGAAGCGGGGGGCTTTTACAATGAGCAGTTCTTC.

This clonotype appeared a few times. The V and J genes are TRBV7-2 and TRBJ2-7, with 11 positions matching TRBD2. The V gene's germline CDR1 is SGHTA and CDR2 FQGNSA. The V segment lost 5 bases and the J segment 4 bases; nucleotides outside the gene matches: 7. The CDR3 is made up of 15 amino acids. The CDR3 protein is CASSRRLAGPYEQYF. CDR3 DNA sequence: TGTGCCAGCAGCCGGAGACTAGCGGGGCCTTACGAGCAGTACTTC.